This T cell receptor (beta chain) came from a study of OX40 agonist ivuxolimab in advanced cancers. Sequencing used immunoSEQ multiplex PCR; TCRdb keeps in-frame clones, though not all of them. Of tens of thousands of clones listed, around 76% were seen once; the top ten hold nearly 9.5%. Looked up from germline, CDR1 is SQVTM and CDR2 is ANQGSEA. The CDR3 has 14 residues. The V and J ends lost 4 bases and 0 bases respectively, with 12 bases between them. This sample comprised CD4+ or CD8+ T cells sorted from blood, obtained in a trial of the OX40 agonist ivuxolimab. The chain links TRBV29-1 to TRBJ1-2, with D perhaps matching TRBD1 (6 bases). This receptor was taken from an adult with an advanced solid tumor such as melanoma, head and neck, liver or kidney cancer. The CDR3 bases are TGCAGCGTTGGGGGACAAGTTTCTAACTATGGCTACACCTTC. It is translated as CSVGGQVSNYGYTF.